The next 13 T cell receptor beta chains were all read from a single sample in a study of shared clonotypes between healthy human individuals. Measured with immunoSEQ multiplex PCR; TCRdb has only the in-frame clones, and not every one. The sample has over 1.4 million clones; 95% to 97% are singletons. Material for sequencing was naive CD4+ T cells sorted from blood. The subset: CD45RA+ positively selected. These receptors came from a man aged 30 to 45 in good health.

V usage is TRBV6-1 and J usage is TRBJ2-6; maybe TRBD1 (6 bases). Trimming cost V 2 bases and J 2 bases, with 7 bases left between them. The CDR3 spans 15 residues. CDR1 and CDR2 from the germline V gene are MNHNS and SASEGT. The DNA for the CDR3 is TGTGCCAGCAGTGAAAACAGGGCTGGGGCCAACGTCCTGACTTTC. Protein: CASSENRAGANVLTF.

The chain recombines TRBV25-1 with TRBJ2-7; 8 bases are a match to TRBD2. The germline V gene encodes CDR1 MGHDK and CDR2 SYGVNS. Trimming took 1 base from V and 3 from J; bases not matched to a gene: 5. The CDR3 spans 15 residues. This chain's CDR3 is CASSESSGGLYEQYF. DNA for the CDR3: TGTGCCAGCAGTGAATCGAGCGGGGGCCTCTACGAGCAGTACTTC.

The chain uses TRBV27 and TRBJ2-7; 9 nucleotides line up with TRBD1. Germline-derived CDR1 and CDR2 are MNHEY and SMNVEV (reference sequence). The CDR3 runs to 17 residues. V lost 6 bases, J lost 3 bases, and 15 bases stayed unmatched. CDR3 in amino acids: CASRVYPTHRGRYEQYF. Here the CDR3 DNA reads TGTGCCAGCAGAGTTTATCCCACCCACAGGGGGCGCTACGAGCAGTACTTC.

This chain joins TRBV10-1 and TRBJ2-2; no firm D call. From germline, CDR1 is WNHNN and CDR2 SYGVQD (reference sequence). The V end lost 6 bases, the J end lost 4 bases, and 18 bases lay between the germline ends. The CDR3 sequence is 16 residues long. The CDR3 loop reads CASSPDSLRTTGELFF. The CDR3 bases are TGCGCCAGCAGCCCCGACTCTCTACGAACCACCGGGGAGCTGTTTTTT.

The chain employs TRBV7-6 and TRBJ2-1; 9 nucleotides line up with TRBD2. With V trimmed by 4 bases and J by 6 bases, 7 bases remained unmatched. This CDR3 is 15 amino acids long. Looked up from germline, CDR1 is SGHVS and CDR2 is FNYEAQ. CDR3 sequence (DNA): TGTGCCAGCAGCTACGCGGGAGGGCCGGGCAATGAGCAGTTCTTC. Translated, it gives CASSYAGGPGNEQFF.

The chain is built from TRBV5-4 and TRBJ2-7, with D tentatively TRBD2 (6 bases). There are 14 residues in the CDR3. V lost 0 bases, J lost 3 bases, and 10 bases lay in between. Looked up from germline, CDR1 is SGHNT and CDR2 is YYREEE (reference sequence). CDR3 coding DNA: TGTGCCAGCAGCTTGGGGGGACTCCTCTACGAGCAGTACTTC. It codes for CASSLGGLLYEQYF.

V is TRBV28 and J is TRBJ2-1; the match to TRBD1 covers 7 bases. Germline CDR1 reads MDHEN; CDR2 reads SYDVKM. The CDR3 loop spans 13 amino acids. Trimming cost V 6 bases and J 5 bases; bases outside gene matches: 4. Here the CDR3 reads CASSRDSNNEQFF. Here the CDR3 DNA reads TGTGCCAGCAGCCGGGACAGTAACAATGAGCAGTTCTTC.

Comments on this clone: Other nucleotide sequences from this sample produce the same CDR3. The chain is built from TRBV2 and TRBJ1-5, with D unresolved. The ends were cut back, 6 bases at V and 0 bases at J, with 9 bases in the middle. The CDR3 is 14 amino acids. The V gene's germline CDR1 is SNHLY and CDR2 FYNNEI. The CDR3 here is CASSVDFSNQPQHF. Written as DNA, the CDR3 is TGTGCCAGCAGCGTTGACTTTAGCAATCAGCCCCAGCATTTT.

V and J are TRBV28 and TRBJ1-3; no definite D call. Between the trimmed V and J ends, which lost 5 bases and 0 bases, there was a span of 17 bases. In germline, CDR1 is MDHEN, CDR2 SYDVKM. The CDR3 totals 17 residues. The chain's CDR3 is CASSAKQAYNSGNTIYF. CDR3 coding DNA: TGTGCCAGCAGTGCTAAGCAGGCATACAACTCTGGAAACACCATATATTTT.

V gene TRBV13 combines with J gene TRBJ2-7; perhaps TRBD1 as D (5 bases). With 6 bases removed from V and 2 bases from J, the gap between germline ends came to 11 bases. The CDR3 totals 13 residues. From germline, CDR1 is PRHDT and CDR2 FYEKMQ (reference sequence). CDR3 in DNA: TGTGCCAGCAGGAAGACAGAGACCTACGAGCAGTACTTC. Encoded protein: CASRKTETYEQYF. Filled out from reference TRBV13 and TRBJ2-7, the complete variable domain reads AAGVIQSPRHLIKEKRETATLKCYPIPRHDTVYWYQQGPGQDPQFLISFYEKMQSDKGSIPDRFSAQQFSDYHSELNMSSLELGDSALYFCASRKTETYEQYFGPGTRLTVT.

V is TRBV4-3 and J is TRBJ1-5; the D gene is possibly TRBD1 (6 bases). Germline values: CDR1 LGHNA, CDR2 YSLEER. This CDR3 is built from 15 residues. V dropped 4 bases and J dropped 6 bases, with 16 bases sitting between them. DNA for the CDR3: TGCGCCAGCAGCCCGACAGGCGGGGGGAGTCAGCCCCAGCATTTT. This sequence encodes CASSPTGGGSQPQHF.

V is TRBV5-1 and J is TRBJ2-1; 7 nucleotides line up with TRBD2. Looked up from germline, CDR1 is SGHRS and CDR2 is YFSETQ. This CDR3 is 14 amino acids long. V shed 0 bases, J shed 7 bases, and the junction held 4 bases outside the gene matches. The CDR3: CASSLVGTTNEQFF. CDR3 nucleotide sequence: TGCGCCAGCAGCTTGGTAGGGACTACGAATGAGCAGTTCTTC.

The chain recombines TRBV15 with TRBJ1-2; 9 bases map to TRBD1. The CDR3 spans 16 residues. J was trimmed by 4 bases and V by 1 base; bases with no gene match: 7. The germline V gene encodes CDR1 LNHNV and CDR2 YYDKDF (reference sequence). CDR3 in DNA: TGTGCCACCAGCAGAGTAATGACAGGGGGAGGCTATGGCTACACCTTC. This codes for CATSRVMTGGGYGYTF.